The text below deals with one T cell receptor (beta chain). CD45RO-negative cells were positively selected for CCR7, leaving out terminally differentiated effector memory CD45RA+ cells. TCRdb's copy holds only in-frame clones and misses some; the assay was immunoSEQ multiplex PCR. The sample gives about 2.1 million clones, 93% of which show up once; more than 1.5% is in the top ten. The data derive from a study of shared clonotypes between healthy human individuals. Trimming left V 0 bases short and J 3 bases short, with 13 bases between. The germline V gene encodes CDR1 SGHRS and CDR2 YFSETQ. This CDR3 is 15 amino acids long.

The rearrangement links TRBV5-1 to TRBJ2-7, with a weak D call TRBD1 (6 bases). This TCR was sampled from a man younger than 30 in good health. Some clones in this sample may be carry-over from other donors' samples. Sequenced: naive CD8+ T cells from PBMCs. The CDR3 nucleotides read TGCGCCAGCAGCTTGGTGACAGGCCCACGCTACGAGCAGTACTTC. Its protein product is CASSLVTGPRYEQYF.